The T cell receptor (beta chain) under discussion was sequenced for a study of T-cell reconstitution after alpha-beta-depleted transplantation in children. Study-wide results and caveats: Newly produced T cells mostly accounted for T-cell counts and diversity one year post-transplant.

A remark on this clonotype: What it binds is unknown.

CDR1 is SGHKS and CDR2 is YYEKEE in the germline V gene (reference sequence). The CDR3 is 17 amino acids. V shed 10 bases and J shed 2 bases, with 26 bases lying between them. The library targeted TCRbeta and was prepared with unique molecular identifiers. In TCRdb, the PCR reads were re-called with MiXCR into one record per CDR3 protein. The data show over 150,000 distinct CDR3 sequences, with approximately 6.9% seen just once and around 5% held by the top ten. The source is a boy aged 2 to 10 with acute lymphoblastic leukemia, due to receive a stem cell transplant. The starting material was PBMCs, obtained before TCRalphabeta/CD19-depleted stem cell transplant. J is TRBJ2-3 and V is TRBV5-5; D is uncertain. The CDR3 DNA reads TGTGCCTCCTCCTTGCCCCCAACTATACTAAACACAGATACGCAGTATTTT. It codes for CASSLPPTILNTDTQYF.